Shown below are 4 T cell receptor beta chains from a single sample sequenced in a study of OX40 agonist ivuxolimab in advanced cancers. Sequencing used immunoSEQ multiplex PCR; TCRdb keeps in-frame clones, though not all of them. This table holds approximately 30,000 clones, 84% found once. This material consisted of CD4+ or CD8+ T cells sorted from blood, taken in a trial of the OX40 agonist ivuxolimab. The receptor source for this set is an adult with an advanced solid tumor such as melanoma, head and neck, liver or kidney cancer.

The DNA for the CDR3 is TGTGCCAGTAGTATACATCAGGGGACCTACGAGCAGTACTTC. Its protein is CASSIHQGTYEQYF. The chain combines TRBV19 with TRBJ2-7; D is perhaps TRBD1 (6 bases). Trimming cost V 2 bases and J 2 bases, with 10 bases left between them. Germline loops: CDR1 LNHDA, CDR2 SQIVND (reference sequence). This CDR3 has 14 amino acids.

The CDR3 is CASSPKTDTQYF. The CDR3 DNA reads TGTGCCAGCAGCCCAAAGACAGATACGCAGTATTTT. This sequence joins TRBV13 and TRBJ2-3; D gene ambiguous. The CDR3 spans 12 residues. With 5 bases removed from V and 3 bases from J, the gap between germline ends came to 6 bases. Germline V gives CDR1 PRHDT, CDR2 FYEKMQ (reference sequence).

In nucleotides, the CDR3 is TGTGCCAGTAGCCCCCCGGGACAGGGGGTTTATGGCTACACCTTC. As protein: CASSPPGQGVYGYTF. J is TRBJ1-2 and V is TRBV19, with 11 bases identical to TRBD1. The CDR3 is 15 amino acids. After removal of 6 bases from V and 5 bases from J, the junction contained 8 bases not matched to a gene. Germline-derived CDR1 and CDR2 are LNHDA and SQIVND (reference sequence).

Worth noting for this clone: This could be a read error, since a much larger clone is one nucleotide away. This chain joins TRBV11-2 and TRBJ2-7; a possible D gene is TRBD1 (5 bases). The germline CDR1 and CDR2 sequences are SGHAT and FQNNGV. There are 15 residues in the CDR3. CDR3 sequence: CTSSLFGQGPYEQYF. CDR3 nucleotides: TGTACCAGCAGCTTATTCGGGCAGGGCCCCTACGAGCAGTACTTC.